One sample yielded the 5 T cell receptor beta chains listed below, sequenced in a study of CD8 T cells in ankylosing spondylitis. Each CDR3 protein gets one entry after TCRdb re-called the 5' RACE reads with MiXCR. The table includes roughly 180,000 distinct CDR3 sequences, 10% to 15% detected once. The material sequenced was blood, either unsorted or a sorted T cell fraction (not recorded which). The receptors were gathered from a female donor with ankylosing spondylitis or in good health (not recorded which).

This clonotype appeared a single time. The chain uses TRBV9 and TRBJ2-1; D uncertain. Germline V lookup: CDR1 SGDLS, CDR2 YYNGEE. CDR3 size: 15 residues. V was pared by 2 bases and J by 9 bases, with 18 bases between. The CDR3 is CASSVGNPPSGEQFF. The CDR3 nucleotides are TGTGCCAGCAGCGTTGGGAATCCCCCCTCGGGTGAGCAGTTCTTC.

The chain employs TRBV7-2 and TRBJ1-2; the D is unclear. Between the trimmed V and J ends, which lost 1 base and 5 bases, there was a span of 5 bases. The CDR3 has 12 residues. The germline V gene encodes CDR1 SGHTA and CDR2 FQGNSA. CDR3 residues: CASSLGVYGYTF. In nucleotides, the CDR3 is TGTGCCAGCAGCTTAGGGGTTTATGGCTACACCTTC. Using reference TRBV7-2 and TRBJ1-2 for the parts outside the CDR3, the full variable domain is GAGVSQSPSNKVTEKGKDVELRCDPISGHTALYWYRQSLGQGLEFLIYFQGNSAPDKSGLPSDRFSAERTGGSVSTLTIQRTQQEDSAVYLCASSLGVYGYTFGSGTRLTVV.

CDR3: CASSQGVQGNTDTQYF. DNA of the CDR3: TGTGCCAGCAGCCAAGGGGTTCAGGGGAACACAGATACGCAGTATTTT. J is TRBJ2-3 and V is TRBV4-2, with D possibly TRBD1 on 6 matching bases. CDR3 size: 16 residues. With 1 base removed from V and 2 bases from J, the gap between germline ends came to 13 bases. The germline V gene encodes CDR1 LGHNA and CDR2 YNFKEQ.

The CDR3 DNA reads as TGTGCCAGCAGCCGGGGTGGCTCGAGCTCCTACAATGAGCAGTTCTTC. Residues: CASSRGGSSSYNEQFF. The chain joins TRBV7-2 to TRBJ2-1; TRBD2 might be the D (5 bases). This CDR3 region has 16 residues. Germline assignment: CDR1 SGHTA and CDR2 FQGNSA. The ends were cut back, 5 bases at V and 0 bases at J, with 14 bases in the middle. Full variable domain (remainder filled in from reference TRBV7-2 and TRBJ2-1): GAGVSQSPSNKVTEKGKDVELRCDPISGHTALYWYRQSLGQGLEFLIYFQGNSAPDKSGLPSDRFSAERTGGSVSTLTIQRTQQEDSAVYLCASSRGGSSSYNEQFFGPGTRLTVL.

On this clonotype: A read error may be the cause here, since a much bigger clone is one base away. V is TRBV6-5 and J is TRBJ1-1, with D possibly being TRBD1 (5 bases). Per germline, CDR1 MNHEY and CDR2 SVGAGI. The CDR3 contains 14 residues. The germline V and J ends were trimmed by 4 bases and 2 bases, with 11 bases remaining between them. This CDR3 reads CASSFDGANTEAFF. The CDR3 DNA reads TGTGCCAGCAGTTTCGACGGGGCCAACACTGAAGCTTTCTTT.